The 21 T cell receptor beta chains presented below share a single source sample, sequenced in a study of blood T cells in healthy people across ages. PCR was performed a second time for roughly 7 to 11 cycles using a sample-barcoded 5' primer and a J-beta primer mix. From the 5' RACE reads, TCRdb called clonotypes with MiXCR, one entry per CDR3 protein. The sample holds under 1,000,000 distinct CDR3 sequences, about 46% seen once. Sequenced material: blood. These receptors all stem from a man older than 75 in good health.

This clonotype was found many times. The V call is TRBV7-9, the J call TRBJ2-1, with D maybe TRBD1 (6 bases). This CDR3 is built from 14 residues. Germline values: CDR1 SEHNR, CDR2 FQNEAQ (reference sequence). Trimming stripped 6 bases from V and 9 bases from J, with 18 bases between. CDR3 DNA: TGTGCCAGCAGTGATAACTCACAGGGTGGTGAGCAGTTCTTC. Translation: CASSDNSQGGEQFF.

The chain's CDR3 is CSALLRDRGFFGTEAFF. The CDR3 DNA reads TGCAGCGCACTACTTCGGGACAGGGGGTTTTTTGGCACTGAAGCTTTCTTT. The V gene is TRBV29-1, the J gene TRBJ1-1, with 11 bases matching TRBD1. CDR3 length equals 17 residues. With V trimmed by 7 bases and J by 4 bases, 17 bases remained unmatched. Germline V lookup: CDR1 SQVTM, CDR2 ANQGSEA.

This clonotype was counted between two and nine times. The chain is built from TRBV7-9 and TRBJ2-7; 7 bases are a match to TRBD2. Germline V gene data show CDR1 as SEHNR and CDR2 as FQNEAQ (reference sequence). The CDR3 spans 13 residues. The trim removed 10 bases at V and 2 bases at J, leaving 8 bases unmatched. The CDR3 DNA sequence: TGTGCCATCAGAGCGGGGCCTACCTACGAGCAGTACTTC. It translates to CAIRAGPTYEQYF.

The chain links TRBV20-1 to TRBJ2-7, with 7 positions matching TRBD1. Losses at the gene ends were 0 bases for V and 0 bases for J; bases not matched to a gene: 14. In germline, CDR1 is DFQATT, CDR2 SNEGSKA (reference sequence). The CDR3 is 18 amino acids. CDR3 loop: CSAREVGQVGKSSYEQYF. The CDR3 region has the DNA TGCAGTGCTAGAGAGGTAGGACAGGTGGGCAAGAGCTCCTACGAGCAGTACTTC.

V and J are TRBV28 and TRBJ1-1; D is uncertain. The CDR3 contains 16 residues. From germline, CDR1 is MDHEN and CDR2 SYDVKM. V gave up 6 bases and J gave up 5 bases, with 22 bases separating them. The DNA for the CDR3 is TGTGCCAGCAGCCCGAGGTTTGCGGGCATCGGGACTGAAGCTTTCTTT. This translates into CASSPRFAGIGTEAFF. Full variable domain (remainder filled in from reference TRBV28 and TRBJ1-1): DVKVTQSSRYLVKRTGEKVFLECVQDMDHENMFWYRQDPGLGLRLIYFSYDVKMKEKGDIPEGYSVSREKKERFSLILESASTNQTSMYLCASSPRFAGIGTEAFFGQGTRLTVV.

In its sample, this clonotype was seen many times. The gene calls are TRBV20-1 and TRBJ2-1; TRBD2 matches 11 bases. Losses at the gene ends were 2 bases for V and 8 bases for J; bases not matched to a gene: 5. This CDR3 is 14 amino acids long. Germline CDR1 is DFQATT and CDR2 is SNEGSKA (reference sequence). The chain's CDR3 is CSARFSGRAHEQFF. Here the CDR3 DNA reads TGCAGTGCTAGATTTAGCGGGAGGGCCCATGAGCAGTTCTTC.

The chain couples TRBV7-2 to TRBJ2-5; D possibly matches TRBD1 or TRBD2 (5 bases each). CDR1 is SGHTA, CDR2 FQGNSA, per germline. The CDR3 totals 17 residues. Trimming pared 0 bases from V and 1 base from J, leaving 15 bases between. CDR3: CASSLAPAVGAQETQYF. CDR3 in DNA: TGTGCCAGCAGCTTAGCGCCAGCGGTCGGGGCCCAAGAGACCCAGTACTTC.

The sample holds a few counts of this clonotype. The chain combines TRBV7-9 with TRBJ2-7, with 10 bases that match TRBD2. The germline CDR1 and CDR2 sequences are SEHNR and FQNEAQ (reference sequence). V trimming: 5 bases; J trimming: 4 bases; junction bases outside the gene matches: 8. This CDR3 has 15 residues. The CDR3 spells CASSRVVAGGYEQYF. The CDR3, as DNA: TGTGCCAGCAGCCGCGTGGTAGCGGGAGGTTACGAGCAGTACTTC.

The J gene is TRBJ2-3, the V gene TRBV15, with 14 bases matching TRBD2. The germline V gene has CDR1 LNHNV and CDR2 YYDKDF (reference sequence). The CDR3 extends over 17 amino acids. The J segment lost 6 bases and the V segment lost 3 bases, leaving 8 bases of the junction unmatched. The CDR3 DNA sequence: TGTGCCACCAGCAGGGGTGGACTAGCGGGAGGTAGTGATACGCAGTATTTT. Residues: CATSRGGLAGGSDTQYF. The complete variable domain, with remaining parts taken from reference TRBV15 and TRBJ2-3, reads DAMVIQNPRYQVTQFGKPVTLSCSQTLNHNVMYWYQQKSSQAPKLLFHYYDKDFNNEADTPDNFQSRRPNTSFCFLDIRSPGLGDTAMYLCATSRGGLAGGSDTQYFGPGTRLTVL.

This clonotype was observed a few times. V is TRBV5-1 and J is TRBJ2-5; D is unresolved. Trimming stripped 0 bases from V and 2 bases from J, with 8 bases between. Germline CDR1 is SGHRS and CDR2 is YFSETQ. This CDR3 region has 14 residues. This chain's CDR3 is CASSLVGEQETQYF. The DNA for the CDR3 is TGCGCCAGCAGCTTGGTGGGTGAGCAAGAGACCCAGTACTTC.

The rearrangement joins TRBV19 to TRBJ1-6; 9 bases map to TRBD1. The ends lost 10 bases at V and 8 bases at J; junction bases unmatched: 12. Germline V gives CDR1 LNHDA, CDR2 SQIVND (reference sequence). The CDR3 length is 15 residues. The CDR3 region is CATTPGTGIDSPLHF. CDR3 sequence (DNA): TGTGCCACTACACCCGGGACAGGGATCGATTCACCCCTCCACTTT.

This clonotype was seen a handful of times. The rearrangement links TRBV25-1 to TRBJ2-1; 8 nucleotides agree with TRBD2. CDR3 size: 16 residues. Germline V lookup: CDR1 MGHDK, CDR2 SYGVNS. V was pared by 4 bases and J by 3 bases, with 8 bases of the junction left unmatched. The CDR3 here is CASSVVPGLGYNEQFF. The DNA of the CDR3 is TGTGCCAGCAGTGTGGTCCCGGGACTAGGCTACAATGAGCAGTTCTTC.

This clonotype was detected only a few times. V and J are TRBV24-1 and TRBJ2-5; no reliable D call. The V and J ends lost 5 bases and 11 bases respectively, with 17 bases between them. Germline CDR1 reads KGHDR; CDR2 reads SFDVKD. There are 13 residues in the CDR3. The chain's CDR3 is CATSVPAGNEQYF. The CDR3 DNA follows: TGTGCCACCAGTGTTCCGGCTGGGAATGAGCAGTACTTC.

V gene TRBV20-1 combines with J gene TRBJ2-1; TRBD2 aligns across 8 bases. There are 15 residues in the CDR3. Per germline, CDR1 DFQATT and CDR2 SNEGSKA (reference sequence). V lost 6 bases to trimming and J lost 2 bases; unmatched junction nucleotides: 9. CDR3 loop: CSAISGSITYNEQFF. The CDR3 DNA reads TGCAGTGCGATCAGCGGGAGTATCACCTACAATGAGCAGTTCTTC.

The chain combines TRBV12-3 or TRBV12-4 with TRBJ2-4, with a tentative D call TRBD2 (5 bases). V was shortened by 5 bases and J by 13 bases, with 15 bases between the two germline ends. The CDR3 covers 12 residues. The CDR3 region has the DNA TGTGCCAGCAGTAGAAGCGGCTACGGGCAGTACTTC. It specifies CASSRSGYGQYF.

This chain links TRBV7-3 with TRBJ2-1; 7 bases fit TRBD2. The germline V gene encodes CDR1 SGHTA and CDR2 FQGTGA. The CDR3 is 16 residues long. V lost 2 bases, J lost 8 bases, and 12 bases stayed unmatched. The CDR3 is CASSLYASGTGDEQFF. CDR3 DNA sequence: TGTGCCAGCAGCTTATACGCTAGCGGTACTGGAGATGAGCAGTTCTTC.

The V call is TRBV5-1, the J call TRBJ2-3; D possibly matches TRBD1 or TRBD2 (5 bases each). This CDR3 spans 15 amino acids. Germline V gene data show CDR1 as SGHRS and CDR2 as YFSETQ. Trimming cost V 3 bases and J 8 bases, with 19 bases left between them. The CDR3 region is CASSSTGTQGATQYF. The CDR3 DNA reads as TGCGCCAGCAGCTCGACCGGGACGCAAGGAGCTACGCAGTATTTT.

The CDR3: CAWSVWWADTQYF. The CDR3 bases are TGTGCCTGGAGTGTATGGTGGGCAGATACGCAGTATTTT. The chain recombines TRBV30 with TRBJ2-3; no clear D. Germline CDR1 reads GTSNPN; CDR2 reads SVGIG (reference sequence). The CDR3 consists of 13 residues. V shed 0 bases and J shed 4 bases, with 8 bases lying between them. Full variable domain (missing parts from reference TRBV30 and TRBJ2-3): SQTIHQWPATLVQPVGSPLSLECTVEGTSNPNLYWYRQAAGRGLQLLFYSVGIGQISSEVPQNLSASRPQDRQFILSSKKLLLSDSGFYLCAWSVWWADTQYFGPGTRLTVL.

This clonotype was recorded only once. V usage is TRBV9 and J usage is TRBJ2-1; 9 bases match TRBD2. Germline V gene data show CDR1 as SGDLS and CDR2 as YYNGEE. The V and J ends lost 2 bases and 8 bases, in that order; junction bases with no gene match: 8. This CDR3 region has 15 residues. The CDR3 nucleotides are TGTGCCAGCAGCGTCGGACTAGCGAAGGGCGATGAGCAGTTCTTC. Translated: CASSVGLAKGDEQFF.

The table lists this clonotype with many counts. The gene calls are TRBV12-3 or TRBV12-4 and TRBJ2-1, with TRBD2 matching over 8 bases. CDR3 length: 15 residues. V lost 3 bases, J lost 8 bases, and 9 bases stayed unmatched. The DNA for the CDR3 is TGTGCCAGCAGTTTCGACGGGAGGGCAGGCGATGAGCAGTTCTTC. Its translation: CASSFDGRAGDEQFF.

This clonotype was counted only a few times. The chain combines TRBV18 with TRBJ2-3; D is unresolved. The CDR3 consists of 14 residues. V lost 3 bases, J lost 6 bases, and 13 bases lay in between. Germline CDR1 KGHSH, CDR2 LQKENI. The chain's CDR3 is CASSPFTLRDTQYF. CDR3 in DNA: TGTGCCAGCTCACCGTTCACACTCAGGGATACGCAGTATTTT.